A single sample gave rise to the 5 T cell receptor beta chains below, sequenced in a study of cytomegalovirus exposure and HLA in healthy donors. Researchers ran the PCR with 60 Vbeta and 13 Jbeta primers. The assay was immunoSEQ multiplex PCR, and TCRdb's table has in-frame clones only and misses some. The table for this sample gives 150,000 to 200,000 clones. Sequenced input: PBMCs. All receptors come from a woman aged 60-70 years in good health and CMV-seronegative.

The chain combines TRBV6-6 with TRBJ2-3; tentative D call: TRBD2 (5 bases). The CDR3 is 16 amino acids. V lost 2 bases and J 1 base, leaving 13 bases between the germline ends. CDR1 and CDR2 (germline): MNHNY, SVGAGI (reference sequence). CDR3 sequence (DNA): TGTGCCAGCAGTTACGGGCGGAGGCTCGGCACAGATACGCAGTATTTT. The encoded protein is CASSYGRRLGTDTQYF.

CDR3 nucleotides: TGTGCCTTTATGGACAGGCGGAGCACAGATACGCAGTATTTT. It translates to CAFMDRRSTDTQYF. The chain links TRBV30 to TRBJ2-3; TRBD1 matches 7 bases. Trimming cost V 7 bases and J 0 bases; bases outside gene matches: 7. CDR1 is GTSNPN and CDR2 is SVGIG in the germline V gene (reference sequence). The CDR3 covers 14 residues. Variable domain in full (rest from reference TRBV30 and TRBJ2-3): SQTIHQWPATLVQPVGSPLSLECTVEGTSNPNLYWYRQAAGRGLQLLFYSVGIGQISSEVPQNLSASRPQDRQFILSSKKLLLSDSGFYLCAFMDRRSTDTQYFGPGTRLTVL.

This chain links TRBV7-9 with TRBJ2-7; 11 nucleotides line up with TRBD2. The CDR3 length is 15 residues. Germline values: CDR1 SEHNR, CDR2 FQNEAQ (reference sequence). V lost 7 bases to trimming and J lost 4 bases; unmatched junction nucleotides: 9. The CDR3 coding sequence is TGTGCCAGCACCGGTCGGACTAGCGGGTTTTACGAGCAGTACTTC. Protein sequence: CASTGRTSGFYEQYF.

The chain joins TRBV2 to TRBJ2-1; a weak D match, TRBD2 (5 bases). V was shortened by 7 bases and J by 3 bases, with 16 bases between the two germline ends. This CDR3 spans 15 amino acids. Germline V gene lookup returns CDR1 SNHLY and CDR2 FYNNEI. The chain's CDR3 is CASTPGLPFYNEQFF. CDR3 nucleotide sequence: TGTGCCAGCACCCCCGGACTCCCGTTCTACAATGAGCAGTTCTTC.

The genes are TRBV7-9 and TRBJ2-1; 9 nucleotides agree with TRBD1. Trimming cost V 5 bases and J 6 bases; bases outside gene matches: 8. Per germline, CDR1 SEHNR and CDR2 FQNEAQ (reference sequence). The CDR3 sequence is 15 residues long. CDR3: CASSPPGQGFNEQFF. The CDR3 region has the DNA TGTGCCAGCAGCCCACCGGGACAGGGTTTCAATGAGCAGTTCTTC.